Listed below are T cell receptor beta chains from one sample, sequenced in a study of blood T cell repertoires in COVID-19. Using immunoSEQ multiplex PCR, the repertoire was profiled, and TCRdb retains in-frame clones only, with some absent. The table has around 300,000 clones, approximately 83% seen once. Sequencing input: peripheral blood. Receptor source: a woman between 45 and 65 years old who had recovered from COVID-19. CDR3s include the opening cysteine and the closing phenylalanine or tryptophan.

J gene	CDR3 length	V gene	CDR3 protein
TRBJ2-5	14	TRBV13	CASRRTGGGETQYF
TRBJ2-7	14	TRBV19	CASSMGPGQGWQYF
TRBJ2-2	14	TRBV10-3	CATRQGEGTGELFF
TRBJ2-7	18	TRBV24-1	CATSEPAFTGPLSYEQYF
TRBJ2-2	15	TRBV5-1	CASSTGAPNTGELFF
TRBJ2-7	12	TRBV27	CASSLVAGEQYF
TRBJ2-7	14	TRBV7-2	CASSLATTGREQYF
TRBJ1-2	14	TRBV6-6	CASSPRGPGAGYTF
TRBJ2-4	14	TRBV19	CASTSGRAKNIQYF
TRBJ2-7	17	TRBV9	CASSVAGVAGGPHEQYF
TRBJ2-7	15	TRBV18	CASSPDEDRVYEQYF
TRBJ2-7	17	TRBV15	CATSRGPGVNGGYEQYF
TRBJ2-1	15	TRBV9	CASSLDSLPYNEQFF
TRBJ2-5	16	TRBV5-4	CASSNPIAGDRETQYF
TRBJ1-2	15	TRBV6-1	CASKRGQGGDYGYTF
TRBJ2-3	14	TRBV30	CAWRAGGATDTQYF
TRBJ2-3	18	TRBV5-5	CASSLSYRQGPDTDTQYF
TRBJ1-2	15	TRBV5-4	CASSLGGTGTKGYTF
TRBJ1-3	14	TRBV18	CASSPDSGRNTIYF
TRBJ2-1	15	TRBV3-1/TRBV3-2	CASSQGLGTYNEQFF
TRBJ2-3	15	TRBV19	CASSPRLGDTDTQYF
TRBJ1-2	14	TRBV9	CASSLTGDYYGYTF
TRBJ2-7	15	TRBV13	CASKTGTSGVDEQYF
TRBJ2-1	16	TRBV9	CASSVAASSSYNEQFF
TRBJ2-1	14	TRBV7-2	CASSLAGTSNEQFF